The source of this T cell receptor beta chain is a study of beta chain features in type 1 diabetes. This clone was picked up a small number of times. Sequencing targeted expressed TCRB transcripts, as all isolated RNA had been reverse transcribed. TCRdb's table, derived via immunoSEQ multiplex PCR, lists solely in-frame clones and lacks some. The table shows 450,000 or so clones, with roughly 10% occurring only once. Germline V gene sequence: CDR1 MNHEY, CDR2 SVGAGI. The CDR3 extends over 14 amino acids. V gave up 5 bases and J gave up 3 bases, with 12 bases separating them. Sequenced material: naive CD4+ T cells from blood. The rearrangement uses TRBV6-5 and TRBJ2-3; the D is unclear. The sequence derives from a woman between 18 and 29 years old in good health. The CDR3 spells CASSEPGGTDTQYF. The DNA of the CDR3 is TGTGCCAGCAGTGAACCGGGTGGGACAGATACGCAGTATTTT.